A selection of T cell receptor beta chains follows, all from one sample in a study of blood T cell repertoires in COVID-19. The method was immunoSEQ multiplex PCR; TCRdb's version includes in-frame clones alone and lacks a portion of them. The sample includes 200,000 to 250,000 clones, around 87% of them seen just once. Sequenced input: peripheral blood. Receptor source: a woman in her 70s with active or convalescent COVID-19. Both conserved end residues are part of each CDR3. A D gene is named only where the DNA matches it firmly. Some rows mark clone size as missing; the rest say once, few, many or name a class of expanded clone.

>-|TRBV6-1|-|TRBJ1-2
CASSEAGTGSYGYTF
TGTGCCAGCAGTGAAGCCGGAACAGGGAGCTATGGCTACACCTTC
>-|TRBV4-2|-|TRBJ2-2
CASSPLTGELFF
TGTGCCAGCAGCCCCCTAACCGGGGAGCTGTTTTTT
>-|TRBV19|-|TRBJ2-3
CASKGVSTDTQYF
TGTGCCAGTAAGGGGGTGTCCACAGATACGCAGTATTTT
>-|TRBV6-5|-|TRBJ2-5
CASSPVETQYF
TGTGCCAGCAGCCCCGTTGAGACCCAGTACTTC
>-|TRBV4-1|-|TRBJ1-2
CASSQGEVYGYTF
TGCGCCAGCAGCCAAGGGGAGGTTTATGGCTACACCTTC
>-|TRBV5-8|TRBD1|TRBJ1-1
CASSLRQGRRTEAFF
TGTGCCAGCAGCCTACGACAGGGTAGACGGACTGAAGCTTTCTTT
>-|TRBV14|-|TRBJ1-6
CASSQDRLGSLHF
TGTGCCAGCAGCCAAGATCGGCTAGGTTCCCTCCACTTT
>-|TRBV3-1/TRBV3-2|-|TRBJ1-1
CASSQDGGAARAFF
TGTGCCAGCAGCCAAGATGGGGGGGCGGCGCGAGCTTTCTTT
>-|TRBV25-1|-|TRBJ1-1
CASSEQGMNTEAFF
TGTGCCAGCAGTGAACAGGGAATGAACACTGAAGCTTTCTTT
>-|TRBV18|-|TRBJ2-1
CASSRESSYNEQFF
TGTGCCAGCTCCCGAGAATCCTCCTACAATGAGCAGTTCTTC
>once|TRBV24-1|-|TRBJ1-5
CATGRGSNQPQHF
TGTGCCACCGGGAGGGGAAGCAATCAGCCCCAGCATTTT
>-|TRBV7-2|-|TRBJ1-2
CASSSGGVGRGYTF
TGTGCCAGCAGCTCCGGAGGGGTTGGTCGGGGCTACACCTTC
>-|TRBV6-5|-|TRBJ1-6
CASSRGSPLHF
TGTGCCAGCAGTAGGGGTTCACCCCTCCACTTT
>-|TRBV12-3/TRBV12-4|-|TRBJ2-1
CASSRRDEQFF
TGTGCCAGCAGTAGGAGGGATGAGCAGTTCTTC
>-|TRBV27|TRBD2|TRBJ2-5
CASSLVAGRVAQYF
TGTGCCAGCAGTTTAGTAGCGGGCAGGGTGGCCCAGTACTTC
>-|TRBV6-5|TRBD2|TRBJ2-1
CASSYLLSGGDGEQFF
TGTGCCAGCAGTTACTTACTAAGCGGGGGTGACGGTGAGCAGTTCTTC
>-|TRBV28|-|TRBJ1-2
CASSSPSQAGGYGYTF
TGTGCCAGCAGTTCCCCGTCACAGGCGGGGGGCTATGGCTACACCTTC
>-|TRBV9|TRBD1|TRBJ1-3
CASSVGDRGYTIYF
TGTGCCAGCAGCGTAGGGGACAGGGGTTACACCATATATTTT
>-|TRBV11-3|TRBD2|TRBJ2-2
CASSFRLAGGTGELFF
TGTGCCAGCAGCTTCCGGCTAGCGGGGGGGACCGGGGAGCTGTTTTTT
>-|TRBV19|-|TRBJ1-2
CASSISQRGGYTF
TGTGCCAGTAGTATCTCGCAGCGGGGAGGCTACACCTTC
>-|TRBV19|-|TRBJ2-3
CASTSYWSTDTQYF
TGTGCCAGTACATCCTATTGGAGCACAGATACGCAGTATTTT
>-|TRBV10-2|TRBD1|TRBJ1-2
CASRDRGDGYTF
TGCGCCAGCAGGGACAGGGGGGATGGCTACACCTTC
>once|TRBV5-4|-|TRBJ2-3
CASSLVGQSIFTDTQYF
TGTGCCAGCAGCTTGGTCGGACAGTCTATCTTCACAGATACGCAGTATTTT
>-|TRBV29-1|TRBD2|TRBJ2-3
CSARKTGTSGGLYTDTQYF
TGCAGCGCCCGGAAGACCGGGACTAGCGGGGGCCTCTACACAGATACGCAGTATTTT
>-|TRBV5-1|-|TRBJ1-4
CASSSGGGVEKLFF
TGCGCCAGCAGCTCCGGGGGAGGGGTCGAAAAACTGTTTTTT
>-|TRBV5-5|TRBD1|TRBJ1-1
CASSLITGAEAFF
TGTGCCAGCAGCTTGATTACAGGGGCTGAAGCTTTCTTT
>-|TRBV5-1|-|TRBJ1-1
CASSVWTAGDTEAFF
TGCGCCAGCAGCGTTTGGACGGCGGGGGACACTGAAGCTTTCTTT
>-|TRBV4-3|-|TRBJ2-5
CASSQSQGYGETQYF
TGCGCCAGCAGCCAATCTCAGGGTTATGGGGAGACCCAGTACTTC
>-|TRBV7-2|-|TRBJ2-3
CASSPPEGPTDTQYF
TGTGCCAGCAGCCCCCCGGAGGGACCCACAGATACGCAGTATTTT
>-|TRBV10-1|-|TRBJ1-2
CASSEAANYGYTF
TGCGCCAGCAGTGAAGCGGCTAACTATGGCTACACCTTC
>-|TRBV6-5|-|TRBJ2-2
CASSSPGGELFF
TGTGCCAGCAGTTCTCCAGGGGGGGAGCTGTTTTTT
>-|TRBV3-1/TRBV3-2|TRBD2|TRBJ2-5
CASSLTGGGAYETQYF
TGTGCCAGCAGCCTAACGGGCGGGGGGGCCTATGAGACCCAGTACTTC
>few|TRBV12-3/TRBV12-4|-|TRBJ2-7
CASSRTTAYEQYF
TGTGCCAGCAGCCGGACTACAGCCTACGAGCAGTACTTC
>-|TRBV5-1|TRBD2|TRBJ2-2
CASSPDSPLAGANTGELFF
TGCGCCAGCAGCCCAGATAGCCCACTAGCGGGGGCGAACACCGGGGAGCTGTTTTTT
>-|TRBV5-6|-|TRBJ1-1
CASSLRGGTEAFF
TGTGCCAGCAGCTTACGAGGGGGCACTGAAGCTTTCTTT
>-|TRBV7-2|-|TRBJ1-2
CASSLFGTGVLYGYTF
TGTGCCAGCAGCTTATTCGGTACGGGTGTGCTCTATGGCTACACCTTC
>-|TRBV4-1|-|TRBJ2-5
CASSLRTPGARETQYF
TGCGCCAGCAGCCTCCGAACCCCAGGGGCGCGGGAGACCCAGTACTTC